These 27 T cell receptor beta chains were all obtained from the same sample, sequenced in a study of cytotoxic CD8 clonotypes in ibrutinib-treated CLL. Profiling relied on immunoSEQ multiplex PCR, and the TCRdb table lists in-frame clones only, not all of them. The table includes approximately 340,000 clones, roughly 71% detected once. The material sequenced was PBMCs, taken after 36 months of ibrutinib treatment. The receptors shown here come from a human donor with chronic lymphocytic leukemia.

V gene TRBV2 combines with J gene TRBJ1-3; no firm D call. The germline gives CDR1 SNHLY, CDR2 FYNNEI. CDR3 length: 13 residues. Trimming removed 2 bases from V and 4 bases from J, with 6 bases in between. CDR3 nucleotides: TGTGCCAGCAGTGAACAATTAGGAAACACCATATATTTT. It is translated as CASSEQLGNTIYF.

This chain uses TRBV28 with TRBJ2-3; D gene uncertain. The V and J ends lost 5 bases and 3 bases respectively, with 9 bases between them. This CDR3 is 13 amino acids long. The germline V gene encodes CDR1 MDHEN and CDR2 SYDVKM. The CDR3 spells CASSPTATDTQYF. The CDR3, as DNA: TGTGCCAGCAGTCCAACAGCGACAGATACGCAGTATTTT.

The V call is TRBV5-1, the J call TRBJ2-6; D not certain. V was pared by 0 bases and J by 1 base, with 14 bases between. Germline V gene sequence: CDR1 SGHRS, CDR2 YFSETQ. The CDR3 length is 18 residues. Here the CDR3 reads CASSLATNLLSGANVLTF. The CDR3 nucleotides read TGCGCCAGCAGCTTGGCCACGAACCTACTATCTGGGGCCAACGTCCTGACTTTC.

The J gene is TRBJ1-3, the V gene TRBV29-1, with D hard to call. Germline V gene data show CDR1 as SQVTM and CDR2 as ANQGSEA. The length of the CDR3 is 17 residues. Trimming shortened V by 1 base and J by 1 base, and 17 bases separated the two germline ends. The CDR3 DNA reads TGCAGCGTTGAAGGGAAGCGCCGCCTGGATTCTGGAAACACCATATATTTT. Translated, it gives CSVEGKRRLDSGNTIYF.

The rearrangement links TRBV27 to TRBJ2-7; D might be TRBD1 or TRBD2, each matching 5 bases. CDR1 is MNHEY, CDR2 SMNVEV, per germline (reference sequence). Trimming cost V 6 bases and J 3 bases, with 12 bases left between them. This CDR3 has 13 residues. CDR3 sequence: CASSPGRNYEQYF. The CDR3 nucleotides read TGTGCCAGCAGCCCGGGACGGAACTACGAGCAGTACTTC.

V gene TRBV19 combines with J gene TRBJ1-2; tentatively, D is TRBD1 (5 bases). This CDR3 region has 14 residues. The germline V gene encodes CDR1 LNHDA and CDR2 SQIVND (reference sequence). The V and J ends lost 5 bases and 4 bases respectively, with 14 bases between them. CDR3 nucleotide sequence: TGTGCCAGTAGTCTGCAGGGTCTCGGCTATGGCTACACCTTC. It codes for CASSLQGLGYGYTF.

The CDR3: CASGRGFEQYF. CDR3 coding DNA: TGTGCTAGTGGCAGGGGATTCGAGCAGTACTTC. The J gene is TRBJ2-7, the V gene TRBV12-5; tentatively, D is TRBD1 (6 bases). Germline lookup yields CDR1 LGHNT and CDR2 FRNRAP. The length of the CDR3 is 11 residues. The ends were cut back, 6 bases at V and 6 bases at J, with 9 bases in the middle.

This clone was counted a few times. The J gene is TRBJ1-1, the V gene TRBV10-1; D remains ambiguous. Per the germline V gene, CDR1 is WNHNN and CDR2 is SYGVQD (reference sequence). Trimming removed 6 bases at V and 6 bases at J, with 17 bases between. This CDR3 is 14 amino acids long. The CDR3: CASSTNRHYSEAFF. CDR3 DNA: TGCGCCAGCAGCACAAATCGACATTACTCTGAAGCTTTCTTT.

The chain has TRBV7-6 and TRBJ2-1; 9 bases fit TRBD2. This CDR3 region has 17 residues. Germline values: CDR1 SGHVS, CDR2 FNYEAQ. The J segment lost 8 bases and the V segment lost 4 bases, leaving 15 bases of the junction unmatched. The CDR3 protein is CASSSRGGLAGLDEQFF. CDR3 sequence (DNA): TGTGCCAGCAGCTCCCGAGGCGGGCTAGCGGGACTAGATGAGCAGTTCTTC.

CDR3 region: CSAVQGTEQFF. The CDR3 DNA reads as TGCAGTGCGGTACAAGGGACCGAGCAGTTCTTC. The V gene is TRBV20-1, the J gene TRBJ2-1; D is perhaps TRBD1 or TRBD2 (5 bases each). This CDR3 region has 11 residues. Germline-derived CDR1 and CDR2 are DFQATT and SNEGSKA (reference sequence). V was clipped by 6 bases and J by 10 bases, with 13 bases between them.

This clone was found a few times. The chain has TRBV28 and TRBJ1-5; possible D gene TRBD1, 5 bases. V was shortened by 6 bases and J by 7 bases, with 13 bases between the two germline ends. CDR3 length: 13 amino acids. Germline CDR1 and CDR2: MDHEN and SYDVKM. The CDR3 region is CASSQVQGQPQHF. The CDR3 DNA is TGTGCCAGCAGCCAGGTTCAGGGCCAGCCCCAGCATTTT. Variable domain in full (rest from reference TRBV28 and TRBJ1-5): DVKVTQSSRYLVKRTGEKVFLECVQDMDHENMFWYRQDPGLGLRLIYFSYDVKMKEKGDIPEGYSVSREKKERFSLILESASTNQTSMYLCASSQVQGQPQHFGDGTRLSIL.

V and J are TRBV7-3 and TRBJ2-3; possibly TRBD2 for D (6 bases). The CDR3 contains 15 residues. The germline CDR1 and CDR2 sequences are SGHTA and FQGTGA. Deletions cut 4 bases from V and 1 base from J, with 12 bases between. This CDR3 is CASSSAGLRTDTQYF. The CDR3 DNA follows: TGTGCCAGCAGCTCTGCGGGGCTCCGCACAGATACGCAGTATTTT.

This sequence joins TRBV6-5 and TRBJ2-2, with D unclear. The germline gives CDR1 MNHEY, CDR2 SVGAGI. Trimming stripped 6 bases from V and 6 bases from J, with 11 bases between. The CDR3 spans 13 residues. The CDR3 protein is CASSPPGPGELFF. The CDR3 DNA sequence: TGTGCCAGCAGCCCCCCGGGTCCCGGGGAGCTGTTTTTT.

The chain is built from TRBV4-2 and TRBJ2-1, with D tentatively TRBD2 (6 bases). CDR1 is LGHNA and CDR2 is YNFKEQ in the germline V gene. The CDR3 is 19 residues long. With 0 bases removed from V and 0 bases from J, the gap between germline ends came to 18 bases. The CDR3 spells CASSQEGEAYVGSYNEQFF. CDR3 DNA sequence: TGTGCCAGCAGCCAAGAAGGGGAGGCATACGTCGGCTCCTACAATGAGCAGTTCTTC.

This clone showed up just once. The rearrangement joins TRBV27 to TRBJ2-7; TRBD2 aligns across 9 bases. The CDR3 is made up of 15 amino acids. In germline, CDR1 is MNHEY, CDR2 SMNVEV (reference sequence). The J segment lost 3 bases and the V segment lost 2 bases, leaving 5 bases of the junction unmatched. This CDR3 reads CASSLLAGPSYEQYF. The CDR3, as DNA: TGTGCCAGCAGTTTACTAGCGGGGCCCAGCTACGAGCAGTACTTC.

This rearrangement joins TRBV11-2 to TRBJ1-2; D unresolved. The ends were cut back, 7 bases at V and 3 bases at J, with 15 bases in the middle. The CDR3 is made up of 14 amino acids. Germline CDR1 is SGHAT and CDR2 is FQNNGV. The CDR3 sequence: CASTPRFGHYGYTF. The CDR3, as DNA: TGTGCCAGCACCCCCCGTTTCGGGCACTATGGCTACACCTTC.

The CDR3 reads CASSHWTGARGYTF. For the CDR3, the DNA is TGTGCCAGCAGCCATTGGACAGGGGCCAGGGGCTACACCTTC. The chain couples TRBV5-4 to TRBJ1-2; 9 bases map to TRBD1. After removal of 4 bases from V and 8 bases from J, the junction contained 9 bases not matched to a gene. The CDR3 has 14 residues. From germline, CDR1 is SGHNT and CDR2 YYREEE (reference sequence).

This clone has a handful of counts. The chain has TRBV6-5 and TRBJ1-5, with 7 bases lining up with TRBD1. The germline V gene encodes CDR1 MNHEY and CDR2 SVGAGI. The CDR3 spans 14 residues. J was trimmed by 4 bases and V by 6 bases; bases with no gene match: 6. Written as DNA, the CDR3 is TGTGCCAGCAGGCCACCGGGACAGAATCAGCCCCAGCATTTT. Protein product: CASRPPGQNQPQHF.

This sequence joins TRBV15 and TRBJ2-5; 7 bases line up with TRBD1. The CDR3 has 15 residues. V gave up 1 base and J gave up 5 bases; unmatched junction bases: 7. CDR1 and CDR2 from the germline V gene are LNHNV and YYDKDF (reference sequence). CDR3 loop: CATSRGDRVTETQYF. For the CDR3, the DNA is TGTGCCACCAGCAGAGGAGACAGGGTGACGGAGACCCAGTACTTC.

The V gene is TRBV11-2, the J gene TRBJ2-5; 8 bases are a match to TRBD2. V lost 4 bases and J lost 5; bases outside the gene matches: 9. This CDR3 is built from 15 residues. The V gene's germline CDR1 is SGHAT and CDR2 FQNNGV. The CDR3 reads CASSSSGRRGETQYF. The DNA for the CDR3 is TGTGCCAGCAGCTCGAGCGGGAGACGTGGGGAGACCCAGTACTTC.

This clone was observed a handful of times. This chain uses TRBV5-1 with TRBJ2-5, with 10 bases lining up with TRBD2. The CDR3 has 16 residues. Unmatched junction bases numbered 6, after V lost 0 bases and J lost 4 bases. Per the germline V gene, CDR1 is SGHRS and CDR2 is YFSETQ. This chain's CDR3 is CASSLASGGVGETQYF. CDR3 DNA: TGCGCCAGCAGCTTGGCAAGCGGGGGGGTTGGAGAGACCCAGTACTTC.

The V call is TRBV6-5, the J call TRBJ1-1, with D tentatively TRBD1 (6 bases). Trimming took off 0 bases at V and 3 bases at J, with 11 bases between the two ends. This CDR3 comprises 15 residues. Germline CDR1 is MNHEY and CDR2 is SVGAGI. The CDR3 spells CASSYSASGDTEAFF. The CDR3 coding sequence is TGTGCCAGCAGTTACTCGGCTTCAGGGGACACTGAAGCTTTCTTT.

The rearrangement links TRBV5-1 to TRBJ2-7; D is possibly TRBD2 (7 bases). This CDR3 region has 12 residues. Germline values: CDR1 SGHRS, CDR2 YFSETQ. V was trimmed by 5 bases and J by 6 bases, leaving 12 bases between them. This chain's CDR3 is CASRGGASEQYF. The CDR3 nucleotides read TGCGCCAGCAGAGGGGGGGCTTCCGAGCAGTACTTC.

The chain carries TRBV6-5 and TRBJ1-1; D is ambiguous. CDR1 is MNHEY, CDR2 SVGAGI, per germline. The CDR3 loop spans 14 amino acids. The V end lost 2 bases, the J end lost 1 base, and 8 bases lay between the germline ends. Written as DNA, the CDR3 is TGTGCCAGCAGTTACCTCCCAGGGAACACTGAAGCTTTCTTT. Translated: CASSYLPGNTEAFF.

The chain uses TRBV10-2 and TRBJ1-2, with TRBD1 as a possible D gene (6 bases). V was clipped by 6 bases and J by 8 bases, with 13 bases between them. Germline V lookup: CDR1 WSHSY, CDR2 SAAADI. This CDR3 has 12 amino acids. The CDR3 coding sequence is TGCGCCAGCAGCGGACAGTCTGGCGGCTACACCTTC. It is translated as CASSGQSGGYTF.

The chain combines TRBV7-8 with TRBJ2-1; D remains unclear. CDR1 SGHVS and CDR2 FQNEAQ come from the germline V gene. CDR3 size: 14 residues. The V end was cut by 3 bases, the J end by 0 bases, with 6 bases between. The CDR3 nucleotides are TGTGCCAGCAGCTTGGCAAGCTCCTACAATGAGCAGTTCTTC. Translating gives CASSLASSYNEQFF.

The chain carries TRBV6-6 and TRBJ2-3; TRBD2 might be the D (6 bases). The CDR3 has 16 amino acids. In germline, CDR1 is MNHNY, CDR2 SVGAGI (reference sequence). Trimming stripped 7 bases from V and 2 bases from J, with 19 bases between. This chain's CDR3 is CASTLMRGPTTDTQYF. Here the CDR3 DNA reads TGTGCCAGCACCCTCATGCGGGGCCCCACCACAGATACGCAGTATTTT.